The 18 T cell receptor beta chains in this list originate from one sample, sequenced in a study of cytomegalovirus exposure and HLA in healthy donors (dated by TCRdb to 2017 to 2019). The method behind the library was the immunoSEQ multiplex PCR assay. The multiplex PCR relied on a mix of 60 forward primers for TCR Vbeta segments and 13 reverse primers for TCR Jbeta segments. This immuneACCESS table, as held by TCRdb, lists in-frame sequences with V and J called but not all clones. Of the missing ones, under half trace to an unresolved V gene in checked studies; the others have no known cause. The sample table contains about 92,000 clones; only one count was recorded for around four fifths of them. The biggest ten clones account for around 7.3% of the sample. Sequenced material: PBMCs. These receptors originate from a man over 45 in good health and CMV-seropositive.

As DNA, the CDR3 is TGTGCCAGCAGCCAAGGACTAGCGGGCGTAAATGAGCAGTTCTTC. This sequence encodes CASSQGLAGVNEQFF. This rearrangement joins TRBV4-2 to TRBJ2-1, with TRBD2 matching 10 bases. V lost 1 base and J lost 7; bases outside the gene matches: 4. Germline values: CDR1 LGHNA, CDR2 YNFKEQ. The CDR3 is 15 residues long.

This clone was detected a few times. The germline gene is not matched at one end of the junction; a read error may be the cause. CDR3 nucleotides: TGTGCTAGCAGCCATGACAACAATGAGCAGTTCTTC. Translated, it gives CASSHDNNEQFF. This chain joins TRBV7-7 and TRBJ2-1; D unclear. This CDR3 contains 12 residues. Looked up from germline, CDR1 is SSHAT and CDR2 is FNYEAQ (reference sequence).

The CDR3 nucleotides read TGTGCCAGTAGTGTGACAGGGGGCGGTAGGAATTCACCCCTCCACTTT. It codes for CASSVTGGGRNSPLHF. This sequence joins TRBV19 and TRBJ1-6; the match to TRBD1 covers 10 bases. Trimming cost V 5 bases and J 7 bases; bases outside gene matches: 8. The CDR3 consists of 16 residues. Germline CDR1 is LNHDA and CDR2 is SQIVND (reference sequence).

This rearrangement joins TRBV28 to TRBJ2-5, with D perhaps matching TRBD2 (7 bases). This CDR3 contains 14 residues. Trimming stripped 6 bases from V and 4 bases from J, with 15 bases between. Germline CDR1 MDHEN, CDR2 SYDVKM. In DNA form, the CDR3 reads TGTGCCAGCAGAACCCCCGGGGGGCTAGAGACCCAGTACTTC. This gives the protein CASRTPGGLETQYF.

The genes are TRBV5-1 and TRBJ1-4, with a possible D match to TRBD1 (5 bases). Trimming removed 4 bases from V and 0 bases from J, with 13 bases in between. The CDR3 loop spans 16 amino acids. Germline values: CDR1 SGHRS, CDR2 YFSETQ. Here the CDR3 reads CASSLRTFATNEKLFF. The CDR3 region has the DNA TGCGCCAGCAGCCTACGGACATTTGCAACTAATGAAAAACTGTTTTTT. Filled out from reference TRBV5-1 and TRBJ1-4, the complete variable domain reads KAGVTQTPRYLIKTRGQQVTLSCSPISGHRSVSWYQQTPGQGLQFLFEYFSETQRNKGNFPGRFSGRQFSNSRSEMNVSTLELGDSALYLCASSLRTFATNEKLFFGSGTQLSVL.

This chain links TRBV29-1 with TRBJ1-2; a weak D match, TRBD1 (5 bases). The CDR3 has 13 amino acids. From germline, CDR1 is SQVTM and CDR2 ANQGSEA. The CDR3 sequence: CTGTPPGTDGYTF. CDR3 nucleotide sequence: TGCACCGGGACTCCCCCTGGAACGGATGGCTACACCTTC.

Regarding this clone: The same CDR3 arises from other DNA sequences in this sample as well. This chain uses TRBV9 with TRBJ2-5, with 14 bases fitting TRBD2. V was clipped by 3 bases and J by 0 bases; unmatched bases: 7. The CDR3 is made up of 18 amino acids. Germline lookup yields CDR1 SGDLS and CDR2 YYNGEE. The CDR3, as DNA: TGTGCCAGCAGCGCCGGACTAGCGGGGGGTCTGTACCAAGAGACCCAGTACTTC. Translating it yields CASSAGLAGGLYQETQYF.

This clone was counted only a few times. Its ends do not fully match the called genes, so a read error is possible. V and J are TRBV29-1 and TRBJ1-2; TRBD1 aligns across 8 bases. The CDR3 length is 14 residues. In germline, CDR1 is SQVTM, CDR2 ANQGSEA. The CDR3, as DNA: TGCAGCGTTCTGGACAGGGATGAGGTGGATGGCTACCCCTTC. Protein product: CSVLDRDEVDGYPF.

This clone was counted between two and nine times. The chain combines TRBV10-1 with TRBJ2-1; TRBD2 matches at 15 bases. Germline values: CDR1 WNHNN, CDR2 SYGVQD (reference sequence). This CDR3 has 18 amino acids. With 6 bases clipped from V and 4 bases from J, the junction kept 10 bases outside the gene matches. The CDR3: CASSRTSGGAKRYNEQFF. As DNA, the CDR3 is TGCGCCAGCAGCAGGACTAGCGGGGGGGCTAAAAGGTACAATGAGCAGTTCTTC.

This chain joins TRBV5-1 and TRBJ2-1; 10 nucleotides agree with TRBD2. Germline-derived CDR1 and CDR2 are SGHRS and YFSETQ. The CDR3 sequence is 17 residues long. The V and J ends lost 0 bases and 6 bases, in that order; junction bases with no gene match: 9. The CDR3 DNA reads as TGCGCCAGCAGCTTGGATCCTAGCGGGGGCCGGGCCAATGAGCAGTTCTTC. Residues: CASSLDPSGGRANEQFF.

The V gene is TRBV18, the J gene TRBJ2-3, with TRBD2 matching 9 bases. Germline CDR1 is KGHSH and CDR2 is LQKENI. The CDR3 runs 15 residues. J lost 2 bases, V lost 1 base, and 1 base had no gene match. The CDR3, as DNA: TGTGCCAGCTCACCACAGCGGGGGGTCACAGATACGCAGTATTTT. Amino acids: CASSPQRGVTDTQYF.

The gene calls are TRBV7-9 and TRBJ1-1, with TRBD1 matching over 8 bases. From germline, CDR1 is SEHNR and CDR2 FQNEAQ (reference sequence). V trimming: 4 bases; J trimming: 8 bases; junction bases outside the gene matches: 12. This CDR3 region has 15 residues. DNA for the CDR3: TGTGCCAGCAGCTCGCCGGGACAGGTTAAGGGGGAAGCTTTCTTT. It specifies CASSSPGQVKGEAFF.

This clone was detected a few times. The rearrangement joins TRBV5-6 to TRBJ1-3; TRBD1 might be the D (5 bases). Germline V gene data show CDR1 as SGHDT and CDR2 as YYEEEE. V gave up 2 bases and J gave up 0 bases, with 18 bases separating them. The length of the CDR3 is 18 residues. The CDR3 DNA reads as TGTGCCAGCAGCTTCTTGGGACTTACTACTGGCTCTGGAAACACCATATATTTT. It specifies CASSFLGLTTGSGNTIYF.

The chain is built from TRBV5-1 and TRBJ1-4; no firm D call. The CDR3 is 15 amino acids. CDR1 SGHRS and CDR2 YFSETQ come from the germline V gene. V gave up 1 base and J gave up 4 bases, with 11 bases separating them. The CDR3 region is CASSLRGGDNEKLFF. CDR3 DNA: TGCGCCAGCAGCTTGAGAGGAGGCGATAATGAAAAACTGTTTTTT.

The CDR3 DNA sequence: TGCGCCAGCAGCTTGGACAGGGCGGTGAACACTGAAGCTTTCTTT. It is translated as CASSLDRAVNTEAFF. The rearrangement uses TRBV5-1 and TRBJ1-1; TRBD1 is a possible D gene (6 bases). V was trimmed by 0 bases and J by 0 bases, leaving 9 bases between them. From germline, CDR1 is SGHRS and CDR2 YFSETQ. The CDR3 has 15 residues. Combining the CDR3 with reference TRBV5-1 and TRBJ1-1 gives the whole variable domain KAGVTQTPRYLIKTRGQQVTLSCSPISGHRSVSWYQQTPGQGLQFLFEYFSETQRNKGNFPGRFSGRQFSNSRSEMNVSTLELGDSALYLCASSLDRAVNTEAFFGQGTRLTVV.

The chain joins TRBV7-9 to TRBJ2-1; 10 nucleotides align to TRBD2. V dropped 3 bases and J dropped 6; count of bases not matched to a gene: 8. CDR1 is SEHNR and CDR2 is FQNEAQ in the germline V gene (reference sequence). CDR3 length: 16 amino acids. CDR3 protein: CASSLASGGPTNEQFF. In nucleotides, the CDR3 is TGTGCCAGCAGCTTGGCTAGCGGGGGCCCCACCAATGAGCAGTTCTTC.

This clone was seen once. In nucleotides, the CDR3 is TGTGCCAGCAGTCCCGGGACTGCGTATAATTCACCCCTCCACTTT. It is translated as CASSPGTAYNSPLHF. This chain connects TRBV27 to TRBJ1-6; possible D gene TRBD1, 5 bases. Germline CDR1 and CDR2: MNHEY and SMNVEV (reference sequence). V was clipped by 5 bases and J by 4 bases, with 12 bases between them. The CDR3 loop spans 15 amino acids.

This clone was counted between two and nine times. The V gene is TRBV18, the J gene TRBJ1-6, with 8 bases fitting TRBD1. The CDR3 has 14 amino acids. V was clipped by 4 bases and J by 9 bases; unmatched bases: 5. Per germline, CDR1 KGHSH and CDR2 LQKENI. The CDR3 DNA reads TGTGCCAGCTCACTCGACAGGGGACGTTCACCCCTCCACTTT. It yields the protein CASSLDRGRSPLHF. The whole variable domain, remainder taken from reference TRBV18 and TRBJ1-6, is NAGVMQNPRHLVRRRGQEARLRCSPMKGHSHVYWYRQLPEEGLKFMVYLQKENIIDESGMPKERFSAEFPKEGPSILRIQQVVRGDSAAYFCASSLDRGRSPLHFGNGTRLTVT.